This TCR beta chain was recovered during a study of T cell responses to AZD1222 COVID-19 vaccine. Study conclusions and caveats: The study identified only six AZD1222 recipients as seropositive at baseline. Repertoire samples came only from after the peak T cell response. Vaccination with two AZD1222 doses was followed by a rise in Spike-specific TCR breadth and depth.

V trimming: 4 bases; J trimming: 7 bases; junction bases outside the gene matches: 3. CDR1 is SQVTM and CDR2 is ANQGSEA in the germline V gene. This CDR3 has 11 residues. TCRdb's table, derived via immunoSEQ multiplex PCR, lists solely in-frame clones and lacks some. This table holds over 85,000 clones, approximately 90% found once. The analysis combined second doses at about 4 or about 12 weeks. Only one count was recorded for this clone. Its antigen is not identified. The receptor comes from an adult who received the AZD1222 COVID-19 vaccine. The sample in question was peripheral blood, obtained 28 days after the second AZD1222 dose. The chain links TRBV29-1 to TRBJ1-2; TRBD1 aligns across 7 bases. CDR3 sequence reads: CSVGQGGGYTF. The CDR3 region has the DNA TGCAGCGTTGGGCAGGGGGGTGGCTACACCTTC.